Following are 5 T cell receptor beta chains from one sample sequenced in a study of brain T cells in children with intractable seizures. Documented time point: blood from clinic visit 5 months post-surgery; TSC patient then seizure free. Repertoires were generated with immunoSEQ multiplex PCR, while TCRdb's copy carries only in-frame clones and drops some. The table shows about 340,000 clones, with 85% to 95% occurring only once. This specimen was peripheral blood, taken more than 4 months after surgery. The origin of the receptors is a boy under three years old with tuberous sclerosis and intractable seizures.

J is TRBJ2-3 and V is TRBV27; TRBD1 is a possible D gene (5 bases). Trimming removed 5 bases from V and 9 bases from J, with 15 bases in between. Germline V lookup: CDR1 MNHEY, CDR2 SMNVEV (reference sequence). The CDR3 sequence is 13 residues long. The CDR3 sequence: CASSGYPAGTQYF. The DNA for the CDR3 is TGTGCCAGCAGTGGCTATCCTGCAGGGACGCAGTATTTT.

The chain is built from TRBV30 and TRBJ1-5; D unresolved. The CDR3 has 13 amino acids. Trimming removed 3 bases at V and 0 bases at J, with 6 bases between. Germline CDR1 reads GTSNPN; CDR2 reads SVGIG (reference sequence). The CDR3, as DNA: TGTGCCTGGAGAGCACATAGCAATCAGCCCCAGCATTTT. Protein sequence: CAWRAHSNQPQHF.

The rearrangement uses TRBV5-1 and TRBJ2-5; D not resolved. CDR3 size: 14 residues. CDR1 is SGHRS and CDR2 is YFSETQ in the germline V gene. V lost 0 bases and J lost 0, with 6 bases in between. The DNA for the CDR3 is TGCGCCAGCAGCTTGGGCATGTACCAAGAGACCCAGTACTTC. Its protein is CASSLGMYQETQYF.

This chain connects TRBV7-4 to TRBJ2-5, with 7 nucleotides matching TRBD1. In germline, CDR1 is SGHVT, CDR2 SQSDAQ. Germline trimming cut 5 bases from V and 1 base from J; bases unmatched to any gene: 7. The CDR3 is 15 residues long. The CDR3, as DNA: TGTGCCAGCAGCATCCCGACAGGGACCCAAGAGACCCAGTACTTC. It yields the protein CASSIPTGTQETQYF.

In DNA, the CDR3 is TGTGCCAGCAGCCGATGGACCGATCAGCCCCAGCATTTT. It codes for CASSRWTDQPQHF. The chain joins TRBV27 to TRBJ1-5; the D is unclear. In germline, CDR1 is MNHEY, CDR2 SMNVEV (reference sequence). The CDR3 extends over 13 amino acids. V was clipped by 6 bases and J by 5 bases, with 11 bases between them.